These 17 T cell receptor beta chains were sequenced from one sample in a study of shared clonotypes between healthy human individuals. The assay was immunoSEQ multiplex PCR, and TCRdb's table has in-frame clones only and misses some. The profile shows millions of clones, about 95% of them singletons. Naive CD8 cells comprised CD45RO-negative, CCR7-positively selected cells, excluding terminally differentiated effector memory CD45RA+ cells. The sample comprised naive CD8+ T cells sorted from blood. These receptors originate from a man between 18 and 35 years old in good health.

This chain connects TRBV10-3 to TRBJ2-7; D is possibly TRBD1 (5 bases). CDR3 size: 16 residues. The V end lost 0 bases, the J end lost 6 bases, and 18 bases lay between the germline ends. CDR1 ENHRY and CDR2 SYGVKD come from the germline V gene. The CDR3: CAISESRSVGAAEQYF. The CDR3 region has the DNA TGTGCCATCAGTGAGTCGAGATCGGTAGGGGCGGCCGAGCAGTACTTC.

The chain recombines TRBV13 with TRBJ2-3; tentative D call: TRBD2 (6 bases). The CDR3 spans 17 residues. V was clipped by 4 bases and J by 2 bases, with 19 bases between them. Germline CDR1 PRHDT, CDR2 FYEKMQ (reference sequence). As DNA, the CDR3 is TGTGCCAGCAGCTCTCTCCCGAGGGAGGCGATCACAGATACGCAGTATTTT. Translation: CASSSLPREAITDTQYF.

The genes are TRBV5-6 and TRBJ2-7; 8 bases line up with TRBD1. Germline V gives CDR1 SGHDT, CDR2 YYEEEE. Losses at the gene ends were 3 bases for V and 3 bases for J; bases not matched to a gene: 5. The CDR3 is 14 residues long. The CDR3 loop is CASSYGTGDYEQYF. The CDR3, as DNA: TGTGCCAGCAGCTATGGGACAGGAGACTACGAGCAGTACTTC.

The CDR3 is CASSSASRTGVYGYTF. CDR3 nucleotides: TGTGCCAGCAGCTCCGCCTCCCGGACAGGAGTTTATGGCTACACCTTC. The chain carries TRBV5-4 and TRBJ1-2; 7 bases match TRBD1. CDR3 length: 16 residues. The germline V gene has CDR1 SGHNT and CDR2 YYREEE (reference sequence). The trim removed 3 bases at V and 5 bases at J, leaving 13 bases unmatched.

V usage is TRBV4-3 and J usage is TRBJ2-1; D possibly matches TRBD1 or TRBD2 (5 bases each). CDR1 and CDR2 from the germline V gene are LGHNA and YSLEER. CDR3 length: 12 amino acids. The V end lost 3 bases, the J end lost 9 bases, and 9 bases lay between the germline ends. The CDR3 DNA reads TGCGCCAGCAGCCAGGGGGAAGGTGAGCAGTTCTTC. It yields the protein CASSQGEGEQFF.

This sequence joins TRBV6-1 and TRBJ2-7; possibly TRBD1 or TRBD2 for D (5 bases each). V gave up 5 bases and J gave up 3 bases, with 17 bases separating them. The CDR3 has 15 residues. CDR1 and CDR2 from the germline V gene are MNHNS and SASEGT. The CDR3 DNA reads as TGTGCCAGCAGTTTTTTTGCCGGGGCCTACTACGAGCAGTACTTC. Protein: CASSFFAGAYYEQYF.

This clone has only a few counts. Other nucleotide sequences from this sample produce the same CDR3. The chain links TRBV30 to TRBJ1-1; no reliable D call. Trimming removed 0 bases from V and 5 bases from J, with 7 bases in between. This CDR3 spans 12 amino acids. Per the germline V gene, CDR1 is GTSNPN and CDR2 is SVGIG (reference sequence). CDR3 sequence (DNA): TGTGCCTGGAGTGTACTGGGGACTGAAGCTTTCTTT. It codes for CAWSVLGTEAFF.

This clone was seen only once. Distinct nucleotide sequences in the sample also encode this CDR3. The rearrangement uses TRBV5-1 and TRBJ1-1; no definite D call. The germline V and J ends were trimmed by 0 bases and 0 bases, with 3 bases remaining between them. Germline loops: CDR1 SGHRS, CDR2 YFSETQ. The CDR3 consists of 13 residues. The CDR3 coding sequence is TGCGCCAGCAGCTTGGTAATGAACACTGAAGCTTTCTTT. The encoded protein is CASSLVMNTEAFF.

The V call is TRBV5-1, the J call TRBJ2-1; weak D call: TRBD1 (5 bases). The CDR3 loop spans 14 amino acids. CDR1 and CDR2 from the germline V gene are SGHRS and YFSETQ. The ends were cut back, 6 bases at V and 4 bases at J, with 14 bases in the middle. This CDR3 is CASNPEGQYNEQFF. In DNA form, the CDR3 reads TGCGCCAGCAACCCCGAAGGACAATACAATGAGCAGTTCTTC.

In this sample, this clone turned up once. V usage is TRBV5-4 and J usage is TRBJ1-2; TRBD1 is a possible D gene (5 bases). This CDR3 has 14 residues. CDR1 SGHNT and CDR2 YYREEE come from the germline V gene (reference sequence). V lost 3 bases, J lost 8 bases, and 17 bases lay in between. The CDR3 here is CASSSGRNIGGYTF. The CDR3 bases are TGTGCCAGCAGCTCGGGACGGAATATCGGCGGCTACACCTTC.

This clone was recorded once. The chain joins TRBV15 to TRBJ1-1, with a possible D match to TRBD1 (6 bases). V lost 0 bases to trimming and J lost 1 base, with 9 bases between them. Per the germline V gene, CDR1 is LNHNV and CDR2 is YYDKDF (reference sequence). The CDR3 sequence is 15 residues long. The CDR3 coding sequence is TGTGCCACCAGCAGAGATAGGGGGGAGAACACTGAAGCTTTCTTT. Residues: CATSRDRGENTEAFF.

The chain joins TRBV7-9 to TRBJ2-1, with 7 bases that match TRBD2. The junction had 5 bases not matched to a gene; V was cut back by 1 base and J by 2 bases. The CDR3 length is 16 residues. Germline V gives CDR1 SEHNR, CDR2 FQNEAQ (reference sequence). CDR3 amino acids: CASSLEGLAAYNEQFF. CDR3 DNA sequence: TGTGCCAGCAGCTTAGAGGGGCTAGCGGCCTACAATGAGCAGTTCTTC.

The chain has TRBV6-5 and TRBJ2-1; no clear D gene. The CDR3 contains 13 residues. Germline V gene lookup returns CDR1 MNHEY and CDR2 SVGAGI. The germline V and J ends were trimmed by 2 bases and 5 bases, with 7 bases remaining between them. The CDR3 sequence is CASSYEANNEQFF. In nucleotides, the CDR3 is TGTGCCAGCAGTTACGAGGCTAACAATGAGCAGTTCTTC.

This chain links TRBV6-6 with TRBJ1-4, with 7 positions matching TRBD1. After removal of 8 bases from V and 5 bases from J, the junction contained 8 bases not matched to a gene. This CDR3 has 14 amino acids. Germline CDR1 reads MNHNY; CDR2 reads SVGAGI (reference sequence). The CDR3 loop is CASFSGTVNEKLFF. The CDR3 nucleotides are TGTGCCAGCTTTTCCGGGACAGTGAATGAAAAACTGTTTTTT.

The chain combines TRBV27 with TRBJ2-3, with D possibly matching TRBD1 (6 bases). The CDR3 sequence is 16 residues long. Germline V gene lookup returns CDR1 MNHEY and CDR2 SMNVEV (reference sequence). Trimming took off 5 bases at V and 0 bases at J, with 15 bases between the two ends. Here the CDR3 DNA reads TGTGCCAGCAGTACAAGGACAGCGTCTAGCACAGATACGCAGTATTTT. Translating gives CASSTRTASSTDTQYF.

The chain employs TRBV5-5 and TRBJ2-7; D unclear. This CDR3 is 12 amino acids long. V lost 0 bases and J lost 6, with 7 bases in between. From germline, CDR1 is SGHKS and CDR2 YYEKEE (reference sequence). The CDR3 coding sequence is TGTGCCAGCAGCTTGGAGGATCCCGAGCAGTACTTC. The encoded protein is CASSLEDPEQYF.

The V and J genes are TRBV7-9 and TRBJ1-1; D gene unclear. From germline, CDR1 is SEHNR and CDR2 FQNEAQ (reference sequence). Trimming stripped 11 bases from V and 0 bases from J, with 19 bases between. The CDR3 spans 15 residues. The CDR3 region has the DNA TGTGCCGGCCAATACCCGGTCCCCCTGAACACTGAAGCTTTCTTT. This translates into CAGQYPVPLNTEAFF.